This T cell receptor beta chain was profiled in a study of OX40 agonist ivuxolimab in advanced cancers. Concerning this clone: What it binds is unknown.

Findings and caveats of the study: Clonal expansion was seen in CD4+ and CD8+ blood T cells by week 6 at 0.1 to 3.0 mg/kg.

This CDR3 spans 14 amino acids. Germline values: CDR1 SGHRS, CDR2 YFSETQ. The V and J ends lost 3 bases and 1 base, in that order; junction bases with no gene match: 3. Some clones are missing from TCRdb's copy, which holds only in-frame ones; the method was immunoSEQ multiplex PCR. This table holds tens of thousands of clones, 85% found once. Autoimmune disease history or systemic immunosuppression led to patient exclusion. This material consisted of CD4+ or CD8+ T cells sorted from blood, taken in a trial of the OX40 agonist ivuxolimab. The TCR was taken from an adult with an advanced solid tumor such as melanoma, head and neck, liver or kidney cancer. The chain combines TRBV5-1 with TRBJ1-1, with 7 nucleotides matching TRBD1. The CDR3 here is CASSYRGENTEAFF. Here the CDR3 DNA reads TGCGCCAGCAGCTACAGGGGAGAGAACACTGAAGCTTTCTTT.